This T cell receptor beta chain was identified during a study of regulatory T cells in long-lasting Graves disease. The study's findings and limits: Rather than thyroid tissue, only peripheral blood underwent study. Persistent patients shared more public clonotypes (fewer than 3,000) than newly diagnosed patients (about 940).

Researchers made TCR beta libraries by using iRepertoire HTBI primers and running Arm-PCR on CDR3 regions. TCRdb used MiXCR to reprocess the multiplex PCR reads, holding one entry per CDR3 protein. Here the sample spans 400,000 to 500,000 distinct CDR3 sequences, about 14% being singletons. In this sample, this clonotype turned up a few times. Its antigen is unknown. The sample's time point: newly diagnosed GD, antithyroid drugs for less than 3 months. From PBMCs, RNA was extracted and then used to make the TCR library. CDR3 length equals 18 residues. V dropped 2 bases and J dropped 4; count of bases not matched to a gene: 8. Germline CDR1 reads GTSNPN; CDR2 reads SVGIG (reference sequence). These same data were also listed under a study on T cells in Graves' hyperthyroidism and ophthalmopathy. That work contributes: Uncontrolled infection, other autoimmune disease, pregnancy or lactation disqualified patients from enrolment. Most thyroid clonotypes with frequency above 0.001 were detected in blood.

V usage is TRBV30 and J usage is TRBJ2-2; 15 bases line up with TRBD2. This sequence was found in a woman aged 45 to 65 with Graves disease. Sequencing was performed on peripheral blood mononuclear cells (PBMCs), taken at new diagnosis, from a patient treated with antithyroid drugs. The CDR3 region is CAWSKGLAGGPGTGELFF. CDR3 coding DNA: TGTGCCTGGAGTAAAGGACTAGCGGGAGGGCCTGGCACCGGGGAGCTGTTTTTT.